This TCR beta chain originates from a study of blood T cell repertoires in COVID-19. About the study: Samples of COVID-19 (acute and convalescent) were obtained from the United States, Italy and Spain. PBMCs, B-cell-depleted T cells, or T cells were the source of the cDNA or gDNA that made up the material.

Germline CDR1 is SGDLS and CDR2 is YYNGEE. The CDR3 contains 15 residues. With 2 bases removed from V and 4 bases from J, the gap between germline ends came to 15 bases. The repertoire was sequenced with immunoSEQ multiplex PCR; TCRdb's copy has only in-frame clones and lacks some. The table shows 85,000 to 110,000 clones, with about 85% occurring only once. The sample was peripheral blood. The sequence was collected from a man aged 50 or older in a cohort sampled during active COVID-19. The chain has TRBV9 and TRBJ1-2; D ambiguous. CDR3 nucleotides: TGTGCCAGCAGCGTCGGGGATACCGGGTCCTATGGCTACACCTTC. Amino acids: CASSVGDTGSYGYTF.